A single sample is the source of the 27 T cell receptor beta chains below, sequenced in a study of T cells in localized non-small cell lung cancer. Profiled with immunoSEQ multiplex PCR; TCRdb holds only in-frame clones, not every one. The sample lists around 19,000 clones; roughly nine tenths were seen once. The specimen comprised peripheral blood, sampled before any cancer treatment. The receptors were sampled from a woman aged 40-69 years with stage I lung adenocarcinoma.

The chain is built from TRBV10-3 and TRBJ2-3; 10 bases match TRBD2. Germline assignment: CDR1 ENHRY and CDR2 SYGVKD. Trimming cost V 4 bases and J 5 bases; bases outside gene matches: 6. The CDR3 consists of 15 residues. The CDR3 coding sequence is TGTGCCATCAGTGGGAAGCGGGGGGGAGAAGATACGCAGTATTTT. Protein: CAISGKRGGEDTQYF.

This chain links TRBV2 with TRBJ1-4; D is uncertain. The CDR3 covers 12 residues. Trimming shortened V by 6 bases and J by 2 bases, and 4 bases separated the two germline ends. Germline V CDR1 and CDR2: SNHLY, FYNNEI. The CDR3 DNA follows: TGTGCCAGCAGGGTCACTAATGAAAAACTGTTTTTT. Protein sequence: CASRVTNEKLFF.

The chain has TRBV10-3 and TRBJ2-7; the D gene is possibly TRBD2 (5 bases). Germline CDR1 and CDR2: ENHRY and SYGVKD. The CDR3 has 14 amino acids. V was pared by 6 bases and J by 0 bases, with 12 bases between. This CDR3 reads CAISNGLSSYEQYF. CDR3 DNA sequence: TGTGCCATCAGCAATGGACTGAGCTCCTACGAGCAGTACTTC.

The CDR3 loop is CASSRTGTNSGEAFF. The CDR3 bases are TGTGCCAGTAGCCGAACCGGGACGAACAGTGGTGAAGCTTTCTTT. The chain is built from TRBV19 and TRBJ1-1; D is perhaps TRBD1 (5 bases). This CDR3 spans 15 amino acids. The V gene's germline CDR1 is LNHDA and CDR2 SQIVND (reference sequence). Trimming cost V 6 bases and J 7 bases, with 21 bases left between them.

The gene calls are TRBV28 and TRBJ2-7, with 10 bases matching TRBD2. Germline V CDR1 and CDR2: MDHEN, SYDVKM. The length of the CDR3 is 16 residues. V shed 5 bases and J 4 bases; nucleotides not matched to a gene: 11. CDR3 amino acids: CASSPSGRALGYEQYF. The CDR3 DNA follows: TGTGCCAGCAGTCCGAGCGGGAGGGCCCTGGGGTACGAGCAGTACTTC.

This clone was seen once. This rearrangement joins TRBV7-6 to TRBJ1-1; D is possibly TRBD1 (5 bases). Germline CDR1 SGHVS, CDR2 FNYEAQ. V was shortened by 5 bases and J by 5 bases, with 15 bases between the two germline ends. The CDR3 loop spans 14 amino acids. CDR3 sequence: CASSLGGKGTEAFF. For the CDR3, the DNA is TGTGCCAGCAGCCTGGGGGGTAAGGGGACTGAAGCTTTCTTT.

The genes are TRBV7-2 and TRBJ2-5; 12 positions match TRBD2. CDR1 and CDR2 (germline): SGHTA, FQGNSA. The CDR3 contains 15 residues. The ends lost 5 bases at V and 8 bases at J; junction bases unmatched: 9. The CDR3 DNA sequence: TGTGCCAGCAGCGCGACTAGCGGGGGCCCGGCCACCCAGTACTTC. Protein product: CASSATSGGPATQYF.

This chain joins TRBV4-1 and TRBJ2-1; TRBD2 aligns across 7 bases. The ends lost 4 bases at V and 7 bases at J; junction bases unmatched: 4. CDR1 is MGHRA, CDR2 YSYEKL, per germline. This CDR3 region has 13 residues. The CDR3 nucleotides are TGCGCCAGCAGCCGGACTAGGGGTAATGAGCAGTTCTTC. It translates to CASSRTRGNEQFF.

The rearrangement uses TRBV11-2 and TRBJ2-1; D may be TRBD1 (6 bases). Trimming removed 4 bases from V and 3 bases from J, with 13 bases in between. This CDR3 contains 15 residues. From germline, CDR1 is SGHAT and CDR2 FQNNGV. This chain's CDR3 is CASSYRQDLYNEQFF. CDR3 DNA: TGTGCCAGCAGCTACCGACAGGACCTCTACAATGAGCAGTTCTTC.

The chain links TRBV6-1 to TRBJ2-7; 9 bases fit TRBD1. Trimming cost V 4 bases and J 3 bases; bases outside gene matches: 7. There are 15 residues in the CDR3. Germline CDR1 and CDR2: MNHNS and SASEGT. The CDR3 spells CASSGGGQGVYEQYF. The CDR3 nucleotides read TGTGCCAGCAGTGGGGGGGGACAGGGAGTCTACGAGCAGTACTTC.

J is TRBJ2-1 and V is TRBV5-6, with 9 bases fitting TRBD1. With 6 bases clipped from V and 7 bases from J, the junction kept 8 bases outside the gene matches. This CDR3 has 14 residues. Germline V gene sequence: CDR1 SGHDT, CDR2 YYEEEE. The CDR3 bases are TGTGCCAGCACCGCGGGACAGGGTAAGAATGAGCAGTTCTTC. Translated: CASTAGQGKNEQFF.

This chain links TRBV5-6 with TRBJ2-7, with D possibly matching TRBD1 (6 bases). Germline V gives CDR1 SGHDT, CDR2 YYEEEE. The V gene lost 8 bases and the J gene lost 3 bases, with 18 bases spanning the gap. The CDR3 is made up of 14 amino acids. CDR3 residues: CASHHPGQNYEQYF. The CDR3 DNA follows: TGTGCCAGTCACCATCCGGGACAAAACTACGAGCAGTACTTC.

The chain couples TRBV19 to TRBJ2-2; D might be TRBD1 or TRBD2, each matching 6 bases. CDR1 and CDR2 (germline): LNHDA, SQIVND (reference sequence). The CDR3 loop spans 16 amino acids. Trimming removed 6 bases at V and 6 bases at J, with 20 bases between. The chain's CDR3 is CASSSIWGARAGELFF. DNA of the CDR3: TGTGCCAGTAGCTCAATCTGGGGGGCTCGAGCCGGGGAGCTGTTTTTT. The full variable domain, rest sourced from reference TRBV19 and TRBJ2-2, is DGGITQSPKYLFRKEGQNVTLSCEQNLNHDAMYWYRQDPGQGLRLIYYSQIVNDFQKGDIAEGYSVSREKKESFPLTVTSAQKNPTAFYLCASSSIWGARAGELFFGEGSRLTVL.

J is TRBJ1-1 and V is TRBV7-9, with 7 bases aligning to TRBD1. V trimming: 5 bases; J trimming: 1 base; junction bases outside the gene matches: 4. The germline gives CDR1 SEHNR, CDR2 FQNEAQ (reference sequence). The CDR3 covers 14 residues. The CDR3 DNA follows: TGTGCCAGCAGCATCGGACAGGCGAACACTGAAGCTTTCTTT. Translation gives CASSIGQANTEAFF.

This clone was detected once. The chain uses TRBV2 and TRBJ2-3; TRBD2 aligns across 8 bases. V gave up 7 bases and J gave up 0 bases; unmatched junction bases: 0. This CDR3 contains 13 residues. Per germline, CDR1 SNHLY and CDR2 FYNNEI. The CDR3 DNA reads TGTGCCAGCATAGCGGGAAGCACAGATACGCAGTATTTT. It yields the protein CASIAGSTDTQYF.

The rearrangement uses TRBV19 and TRBJ1-1, with D maybe TRBD1 (6 bases). Germline V gene data show CDR1 as LNHDA and CDR2 as SQIVND (reference sequence). The CDR3 contains 15 residues. V lost 8 bases and J 1 base, leaving 17 bases between the germline ends. The CDR3 loop is CASLDSGVGNTEAFF. DNA of the CDR3: TGTGCCAGTTTGGACAGCGGCGTGGGGAACACTGAAGCTTTCTTT. Combining the CDR3 with reference TRBV19 and TRBJ1-1 gives the whole variable domain DGGITQSPKYLFRKEGQNVTLSCEQNLNHDAMYWYRQDPGQGLRLIYYSQIVNDFQKGDIAEGYSVSREKKESFPLTVTSAQKNPTAFYLCASLDSGVGNTEAFFGQGTRLTVV.

The CDR3 DNA sequence: TGTGCCAGCTCACCACTACTAGCGGGGGGTCAAGAGACCCAGTACTTC. Translating gives CASSPLLAGGQETQYF. The chain combines TRBV18 with TRBJ2-5; 12 bases fit TRBD2. The trim removed 1 base at V and 2 bases at J, leaving 2 bases unmatched. Looked up from germline, CDR1 is KGHSH and CDR2 is LQKENI. The length of the CDR3 is 16 residues.

This chain joins TRBV5-5 and TRBJ1-1; D is uncertain. Trimming cost V 0 bases and J 0 bases, with 9 bases left between them. Germline loops: CDR1 SGHKS, CDR2 YYEKEE (reference sequence). This CDR3 has 15 residues. The CDR3 region has the DNA TGTGCCAGCAGCTTGGGGGCGGGCCTGAACACTGAAGCTTTCTTT. This encodes CASSLGAGLNTEAFF.

This clone has only one observation. The chain recombines TRBV19 with TRBJ2-7, with D unresolved. The length of the CDR3 is 15 residues. Trimming removed 4 bases from V and 5 bases from J, with 18 bases in between. Germline assignment: CDR1 LNHDA and CDR2 SQIVND (reference sequence). The CDR3 DNA reads TGTGCCAGTAGTACCCTCTCCGCAGGTTCCCACGAGCAGTACTTC. Translation gives CASSTLSAGSHEQYF.

Concerning this clone itself: This sample includes further DNA sequences coding for the same CDR3. The chain joins TRBV19 to TRBJ1-6; the D gene is possibly TRBD1 (5 bases). The CDR3 has 15 residues. CDR1 is LNHDA and CDR2 is SQIVND in the germline V gene (reference sequence). Trimming cost V 0 bases and J 7 bases, with 10 bases left between them. The CDR3 bases are TGTGCCAGTAGTATAGAGGGGACGGGCAATTCACCCCTCCACTTT. Translation gives CASSIEGTGNSPLHF. Based on the CDR3 plus reference TRBV19 and TRBJ1-6, the full variable domain is DGGITQSPKYLFRKEGQNVTLSCEQNLNHDAMYWYRQDPGQGLRLIYYSQIVNDFQKGDIAEGYSVSREKKESFPLTVTSAQKNPTAFYLCASSIEGTGNSPLHFGNGTRLTVT.

The chain couples TRBV20-1 to TRBJ2-1; D uncertain. Germline CDR1 reads DFQATT; CDR2 reads SNEGSKA (reference sequence). CDR3 length equals 11 residues. Between the trimmed V and J ends, which lost 6 bases and 6 bases, there was a span of 9 bases. The DNA of the CDR3 is TGCAGTGCCCAGTTCGGCAATGAGCAGTTCTTC. Protein sequence: CSAQFGNEQFF.

The chain joins TRBV29-1 to TRBJ2-1; D not resolved. Germline CDR1 and CDR2: SQVTM and ANQGSEA. The CDR3 covers 15 residues. V was trimmed by 4 bases and J by 4 bases, leaving 17 bases between them. The CDR3 loop is CSVVPGPIDYNEQFF. The CDR3 coding sequence is TGCAGCGTTGTGCCAGGCCCAATCGATTACAATGAGCAGTTCTTC.

The gene calls are TRBV5-1 and TRBJ2-7; 9 bases are a match to TRBD1. This CDR3 is built from 13 residues. Trimming took 8 bases from V and 5 from J; bases not matched to a gene: 8. The germline gives CDR1 SGHRS, CDR2 YFSETQ. The CDR3 DNA reads as TGCGCCAGTAGGGGACAGGGTCGAGACGAGCAGTACTTC. Protein: CASRGQGRDEQYF.

The rearrangement joins TRBV11-2 to TRBJ2-1; TRBD1 matches 10 bases. This CDR3 comprises 14 residues. The V gene's germline CDR1 is SGHAT and CDR2 FQNNGV. Trimming removed 5 bases from V and 8 bases from J; junction bases left unmatched: 6. Written as DNA, the CDR3 is TGTGCCAGCAGCCCCGACAGGGGGCGCGATGAGCAGTTCTTC. Translating gives CASSPDRGRDEQFF.

The chain combines TRBV6-4 with TRBJ2-1; TRBD1 matches 11 bases. The CDR3 extends over 14 amino acids. The ends lost 6 bases at V and 6 bases at J; junction bases unmatched: 4. Per germline, CDR1 MRHNA and CDR2 SNTAGT. The CDR3 region has the DNA TGTGCCAGCAGCCCGGGACAGGGGGGCAATGAGCAGTTCTTC. Its translation is CASSPGQGGNEQFF.

This rearrangement joins TRBV7-3 to TRBJ2-1; no clear D gene. CDR3 length: 12 residues. The germline V gene encodes CDR1 SGHTA and CDR2 FQGTGA. The V and J ends lost 4 bases and 7 bases respectively, with 8 bases between them. Written as DNA, the CDR3 is TGTGCCAGCAGCTACGGGCAAAATGAGCAGTTCTTC. Its protein product is CASSYGQNEQFF.

The chain is built from TRBV12-2 and TRBJ1-5; TRBD1, as called in the table, went unchecked against the DNA. TRBV12-2 is an annotated pseudogene. The CDR3 spans 17 residues. The CDR3: CASRLTEDLYSNQPQHF. The CDR3 DNA is TGTGCAAGTCGCTTGACAGAAGACCTATATAGCAATCAGCCCCAGCATTTT.